This T cell receptor beta chain was obtained from a study of cytomegalovirus exposure and HLA in healthy donors. In germline, CDR1 is SQVTM, CDR2 ANQGSEA. The CDR3 has 10 residues. V lost 4 bases and J lost 3, with 3 bases in between. Primers for the PCR totalled 60 Vbeta and 13 Jbeta. Profiling relied on immunoSEQ multiplex PCR, and the TCRdb table lists in-frame clones only, not all of them. Of roughly 150,000 clones listed, roughly 70% were seen once; the top ten hold about 6.4%. General study points: Earlier results showed most TCR beta V segments being productive about 87% or about 30% of the time.

Turning to this clone: The target antigen is unknown.

The TCR comes from a man aged 25 to 40 in good health and CMV-seronegative. The sequenced sample consisted of PBMCs. The chain is built from TRBV29-1 and TRBJ1-2; D gene unclear. The CDR3 spells CSVADYGYTF. In DNA, the CDR3 is TGCAGCGTTGCAGACTATGGCTACACCTTC.